This T cell receptor beta chain is from a study of radiotherapy plus CTLA-4 blockade in lung cancer. Whole-study context: Objective responses were documented in over 15% of patients, with disease control in 31%.

The CDR3 consists of 15 residues. Germline CDR1 is LNHDA and CDR2 is SQIVND (reference sequence). The V segment lost 5 bases and the J segment 5 bases; nucleotides outside the gene matches: 9. Sequenced by immunoSEQ multiplex PCR; TCRdb stores in-frame clones only, minus some. The data show about 54,000 clones, more than 65% seen once. This sequence was found in a human donor with non-small cell lung cancer who had a partial response to radiotherapy plus ipilimumab. Specimen: peripheral blood, collected from a patient treated with radiotherapy plus ipilimumab. This sequence joins TRBV19 and TRBJ1-2; 9 nucleotides match TRBD1. The CDR3 DNA sequence: TGTGCCAGTAGTCGCAGTGACAGGGGGGGGTATGGCTACACCTTC. Translated, it gives CASSRSDRGGYGYTF.